The 2 T cell receptor beta chains below come from one sample, sequenced in a study of blood T cells in healthy people across ages. Sample-barcoded 5' priming and a J-beta primer mix drove a second PCR of roughly 6 to 12 cycles. TCRdb independently ran MiXCR on the 5' RACE reads; one entry per CDR3 protein. The sample has over a million distinct CDR3 sequences; 42% are singletons. The sample was blood. The origin of the receptors is a woman aged 18-30 years in good health.

This chain connects TRBV24-1 to TRBJ2-5; TRBD1 agrees at 7 bases. Germline V gene data show CDR1 as KGHDR and CDR2 as SFDVKD. The J segment lost 1 base and the V segment lost 4 bases, leaving 5 bases of the junction unmatched. The CDR3 sequence is 15 residues long. The CDR3 nucleotides read TGTGCCACCAGTGAGGCCCGGGACAGCCAAGAGACCCAGTACTTC. It specifies CATSEARDSQETQYF.

The chain carries TRBV9 and TRBJ1-2; D is unclear. There are 14 residues in the CDR3. The V gene lost 0 bases and the J gene lost 3 bases, with 9 bases spanning the gap. Germline V gives CDR1 SGDLS, CDR2 YYNGEE. CDR3 sequence: CASSVDPGDYGYTF. The CDR3 region has the DNA TGTGCCAGCAGCGTAGACCCAGGTGACTATGGCTACACCTTC.